This T cell receptor (beta chain) was sequenced during a study of tumor-infiltrating lymphocytes in primary liver carcinoma. The wider study: Tumors, staged T1-T3 N0M0, spanned about 4.2 to 11 cm.

Germline lookup yields CDR1 GTSNPN and CDR2 SVGIG (reference sequence). This CDR3 comprises 14 residues. Trimming took 1 base from V and 10 from J, leaving 19 bases between them. Broader study findings: Unsorted bulk sampling ruled out any CD4+ versus CD8+ repertoire comparison.

Unsorted whole blood yielded the blood RNA, and germline DNA was also extracted. They drew 4 to 5 milliliters of peripheral blood before surgery. With around 490 ng total RNA as template and a constant-region primer, TCR beta cDNA was made. Slightly modified ARM-PCR, run as three nested multiplex PCR rounds, produced the TCR beta libraries. Investigators reported that the first two PCR rounds, at around 11 cycles each, used TRBV1-TRBV30 forward primers with a C-beta reverse primer. A single record per CDR3 protein comes from TCRdb applying MiXCR to the multiplex PCR reads. The sample has almost 200,000 distinct CDR3 sequences, approximately 65% seen once. Comment on this clonotype: What it recognizes is unknown.

The clonotype originates from a woman aged 60-75 years with primary liver carcinoma and hepatitis B virus infection. The chain joins TRBV30 to TRBJ2-5; weak D call: TRBD1 (5 bases). Sequencing input: peripheral blood. The CDR3 is CAWSGGSPKRLQYF. In DNA form, the CDR3 reads TGTGCCTGGAGTGGGGGCAGCCCCAAGAGACTCCAGTACTTC.